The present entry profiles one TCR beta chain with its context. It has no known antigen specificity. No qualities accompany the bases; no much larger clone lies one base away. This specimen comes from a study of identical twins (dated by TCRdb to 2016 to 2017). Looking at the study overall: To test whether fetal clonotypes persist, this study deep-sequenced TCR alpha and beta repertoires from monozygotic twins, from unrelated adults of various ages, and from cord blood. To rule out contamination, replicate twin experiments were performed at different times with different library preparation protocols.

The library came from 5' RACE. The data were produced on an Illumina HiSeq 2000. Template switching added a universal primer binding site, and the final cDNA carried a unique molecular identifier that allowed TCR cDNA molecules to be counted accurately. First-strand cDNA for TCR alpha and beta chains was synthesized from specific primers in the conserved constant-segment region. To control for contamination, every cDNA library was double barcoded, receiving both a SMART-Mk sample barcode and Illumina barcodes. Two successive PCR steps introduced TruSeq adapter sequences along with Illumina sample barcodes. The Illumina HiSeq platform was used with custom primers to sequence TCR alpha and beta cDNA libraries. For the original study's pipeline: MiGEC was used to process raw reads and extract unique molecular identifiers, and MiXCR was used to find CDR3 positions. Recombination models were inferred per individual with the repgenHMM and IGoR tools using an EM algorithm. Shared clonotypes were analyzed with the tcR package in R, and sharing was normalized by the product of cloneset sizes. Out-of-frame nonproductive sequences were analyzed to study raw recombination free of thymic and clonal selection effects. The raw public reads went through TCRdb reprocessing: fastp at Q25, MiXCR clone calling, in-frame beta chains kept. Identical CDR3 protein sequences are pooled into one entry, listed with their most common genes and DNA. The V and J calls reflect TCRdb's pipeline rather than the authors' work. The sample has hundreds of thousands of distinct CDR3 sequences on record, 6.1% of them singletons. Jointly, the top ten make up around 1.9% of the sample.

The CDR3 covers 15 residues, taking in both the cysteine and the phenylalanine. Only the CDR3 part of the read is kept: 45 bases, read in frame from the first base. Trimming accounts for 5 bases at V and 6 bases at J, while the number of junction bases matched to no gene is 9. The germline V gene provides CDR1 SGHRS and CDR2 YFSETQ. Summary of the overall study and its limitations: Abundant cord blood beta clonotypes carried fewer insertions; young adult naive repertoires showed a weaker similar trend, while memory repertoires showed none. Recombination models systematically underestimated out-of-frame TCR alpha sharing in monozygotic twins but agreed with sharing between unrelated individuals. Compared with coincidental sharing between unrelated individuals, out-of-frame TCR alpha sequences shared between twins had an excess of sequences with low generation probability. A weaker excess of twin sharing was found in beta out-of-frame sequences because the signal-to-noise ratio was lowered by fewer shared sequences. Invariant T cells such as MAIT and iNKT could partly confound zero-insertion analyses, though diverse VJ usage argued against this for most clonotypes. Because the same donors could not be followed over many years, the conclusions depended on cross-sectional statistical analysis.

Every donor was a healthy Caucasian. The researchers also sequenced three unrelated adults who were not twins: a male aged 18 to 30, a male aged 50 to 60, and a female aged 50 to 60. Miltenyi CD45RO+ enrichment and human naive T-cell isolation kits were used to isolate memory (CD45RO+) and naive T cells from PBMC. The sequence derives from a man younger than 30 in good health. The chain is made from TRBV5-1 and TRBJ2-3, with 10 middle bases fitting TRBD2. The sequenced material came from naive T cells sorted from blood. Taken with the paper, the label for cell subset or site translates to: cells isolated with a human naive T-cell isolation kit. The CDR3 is CASSLAGGSVDTQYF. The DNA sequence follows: TGCGCCAGCAGTTTAGCGGGAGGTAGTGTGGATACGCAGTATTTT. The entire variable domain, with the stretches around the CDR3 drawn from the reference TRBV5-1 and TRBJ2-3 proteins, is KAGVTQTPRYLIKTRGQQVTLSCSPISGHRSVSWYQQTPGQGLQFLFEYFSETQRNKGNFPGRFSGRQFSNSRSEMNVSTLELGDSALYLCASSLAGGSVDTQYFGPGTRLTVL.